This TCR beta chain was profiled in a study of blood T cell repertoires in COVID-19. In the study overall: The origin of the acute and convalescent COVID-19 samples was the United States, Italy and Spain.

Enrolment of Seattle patients took place during active infection, and they were followed longitudinally. The CDR3 spans 14 residues. Looked up from germline, CDR1 is SGHRS and CDR2 is YFSETQ. The V and J ends lost 2 bases and 4 bases respectively, with 9 bases between them. Assay: immunoSEQ multiplex PCR; the TCRdb copy retains only in-frame clones and omits some. The data show around 82,000 clones, approximately 85% seen once. Material: peripheral blood. V is TRBV5-1 and J is TRBJ2-2, with D perhaps TRBD1 (5 bases). The sequence derives from a man aged 45-65 years with COVID-19, enrolled during active disease. The CDR3 nucleotides are TGCGCCAGCAGCTTCCACCAGGGCACCGGGGAGCTGTTTTTT. Translating it yields CASSFHQGTGELFF.